This T cell receptor beta chain stems from a study of identical twins. For this clonotype: Its antigen is not identified. One end of the junction is discordant with germline, which a read error may explain.

Each CDR3 protein gets one entry after TCRdb re-called the 5' RACE reads with MiXCR. The sample consists of around 680,000 distinct CDR3 sequences, under 9% of them appearing once. Overall study results and limits: There was an excess of low generation probability in the out-of-frame alpha sequences that twins shared. In zero-insertion analyses, partial confounding could arise from invariant MAIT and iNKT cells. With beta out-of-frame sequences, excess sharing by twins was weaker. There was more out-of-frame TCR alpha sharing in monozygotic twins than models estimated.

The same sample was also used in a study of yellow fever vaccine responses in identical twins.

The receptor's source is a woman between 18 and 29 years old in good health. Sequencing was performed on PBMCs.

CDR3 protein: CASREVTVNTEAFF. The CDR3 DNA reads as TGTGCCAGCAGGGAAGTAACAGTGAACACTGAAGCTTTCTTT. The chain uses TRBV6-1 and TRBJ1-1; no definite D call. The CDR3 loop spans 14 amino acids. CDR1 MNHNS and CDR2 SASEGT come from the germline V gene.